A single sample gave rise to the 26 T cell receptor beta chains below, sequenced in a study of response to subunit inactivated influenza vaccine (dated by TCRdb to the late 2010s). The library was obtained by RT-PCR. These reads were obtained on an Illumina HiSeq 2500. The raw public data were reprocessed by TCRdb itself: fastp quality trimming at Q25, MiXCR clonotype calling, in-frame beta chains only. Every entry covers one CDR3 protein and lists the most common genes and DNA from its rows. Here the sample has 650,000 or so distinct CDR3 sequences; 11% to 15% occur a single time. The ten biggest clones cover 7.6% of the sample. Sequencing was performed on PBMCs from blood, taken around two weeks before vaccination. All receptors come from a man aged 45-65 years who received an inactivated influenza vaccine. Donor details come from another sample of the same person, matched by shared clones.

The rearrangement links TRBV12-3 or TRBV12-4 to TRBJ2-7, with 7 bases lining up with TRBD2. Germline trimming cut 5 bases from V and 2 bases from J; bases unmatched to any gene: 6. CDR3 length: 14 amino acids. The CDR3 is CASSRLAQPYEQYF. CDR3 nucleotides: TGTGCCAGCAGTCGACTAGCCCAACCCTACGAGCAGTACTTC.

This clonotype was observed many times. The rearrangement uses TRBV5-1 and TRBJ1-4; D is possibly TRBD1 (6 bases). Between the trimmed V and J ends, which lost 4 bases and 1 base, there was a span of 8 bases. Per the germline V gene, CDR1 is SGHRS and CDR2 is YFSETQ. The length of the CDR3 is 14 residues. The CDR3 reads CASSLRGTNEKLFF. CDR3 coding DNA: TGCGCCAGCAGCCTCAGGGGAACTAATGAAAAACTGTTTTTT.

The V and J genes are TRBV15 and TRBJ2-7, with unresolved D. Trimming took 0 bases from V and 5 from J, leaving 8 bases between them. The CDR3 is made up of 13 amino acids. CDR1 is LNHNV, CDR2 YYDKDF, per germline (reference sequence). The CDR3 loop is CATSRDGLDEQYF. CDR3 in DNA: TGTGCCACCAGCAGAGATGGGCTGGACGAGCAGTACTTC.

This clonotype has a count of ten or more. The chain is built from TRBV12-3 or TRBV12-4 and TRBJ2-3; 12 positions match TRBD1. The CDR3 is 14 amino acids. V trimming: 5 bases; J trimming: 4 bases; junction bases outside the gene matches: 1. The CDR3, as DNA: TGTGCCAGCAGTGGGACAGGGGGCGCAGATACGCAGTATTTT. This sequence encodes CASSGTGGADTQYF.

The J gene is TRBJ2-5, the V gene TRBV20-1; TRBD1 is a possible D gene (6 bases). V was clipped by 5 bases and J by 4 bases, with 17 bases between them. The CDR3 totals 14 residues. Per the germline V gene, CDR1 is DFQATT and CDR2 is SNEGSKA (reference sequence). CDR3 DNA sequence: TGCAGTGCTCACCGAGGGGGTGCGGCAGAGACCCAGTACTTC. Translation: CSAHRGGAAETQYF.

This chain connects TRBV6-2 or TRBV6-3 to TRBJ2-1; D may be TRBD1 or TRBD2 (5 bases each). Germline V gene lookup returns CDR1 MNHEY and CDR2 SVGEGT. CDR3 length: 17 residues. V was pared by 7 bases and J by 3 bases, with 22 bases between. The CDR3, as DNA: TGTGCCAGCACTAAGGGGACCACCCAATTGGTCTACAATGAGCAGTTCTTC. Translation: CASTKGTTQLVYNEQFF.

This clonotype was seen repeatedly, ten times or more. The chain is built from TRBV7-6 and TRBJ2-3; either TRBD1 or TRBD2 may supply D (6 bases each). V lost 5 bases and J 6 bases, leaving 18 bases between the germline ends. Germline V gene data show CDR1 as SGHVS and CDR2 as FNYEAQ. This CDR3 has 15 residues. CDR3 coding DNA: TGTGCCAGCAGCGCGTCACCGGGGGCATCGGATACGCAGTATTTT. Protein product: CASSASPGASDTQYF.

This clonotype was picked up a small number of times. This chain uses TRBV20-1 with TRBJ2-2, with 10 bases fitting TRBD2. CDR1 DFQATT and CDR2 SNEGSKA come from the germline V gene (reference sequence). The CDR3 is 17 amino acids. With V trimmed by 6 bases and J by 1 base, 11 bases remained unmatched. DNA of the CDR3: TGCAGTGCGCAATTCAGGACTAGCGGCATGAACACCGGGGAGCTGTTTTTT. Its translation is CSAQFRTSGMNTGELFF.

Points on this clonotype: This could be a read error, since a much larger clone is one nucleotide away. This chain uses TRBV7-9 with TRBJ2-7; D gene uncertain. Between the trimmed V and J ends, which lost 5 bases and 4 bases, there was a span of 6 bases. Germline V gives CDR1 SEHNR, CDR2 FQNEAQ (reference sequence). This CDR3 is built from 11 residues. For the CDR3, the DNA is TGTGCCAGCAGCCCTAAGTACGAGCAGTACTTC. Translation: CASSPKYEQYF.

V gene TRBV10-3 combines with J gene TRBJ2-5, with 9 bases fitting TRBD2. The V and J ends lost 3 bases and 3 bases, in that order; junction bases with no gene match: 8. Germline CDR1 reads ENHRY; CDR2 reads SYGVKD. The CDR3 runs to 16 residues. DNA for the CDR3: TGTGCCATCAGTGATCGGCGCGGGGGGGCAGAAGAGACCCAGTACTTC. Translating it yields CAISDRRGGAEETQYF.

This clonotype occurred many times. The chain links TRBV29-1 to TRBJ2-1; no clear D gene. V was shortened by 3 bases and J by 5 bases, with 5 bases between the two germline ends. The CDR3 extends over 11 amino acids. Germline V CDR1 and CDR2: SQVTM, ANQGSEA. In nucleotides, the CDR3 is TGCAGCGTTGATGGTAACAATGAGCAGTTCTTC. This translates into CSVDGNNEQFF.

The chain links TRBV20-1 to TRBJ2-7; D is perhaps TRBD1 or TRBD2 (5 bases each). Germline V CDR1 and CDR2: DFQATT, SNEGSKA (reference sequence). The germline V and J ends were trimmed by 0 bases and 4 bases, with 13 bases remaining between them. The CDR3 consists of 14 residues. Here the CDR3 reads CSARDRPGRYEQYF. The CDR3, as DNA: TGCAGTGCTAGAGATCGGCCGGGGCGGTACGAGCAGTACTTC.

A few counts support this clonotype. The CDR3 DNA reads TGTGCCAGCAGCTTGATGTCTGGGACTAATGAAAAACTGTTTTTT. Encoded protein: CASSLMSGTNEKLFF. The V call is TRBV5-5, the J call TRBJ1-4, with D hard to call. The V gene's germline CDR1 is SGHKS and CDR2 YYEKEE (reference sequence). Between the trimmed V and J ends, which lost 1 base and 2 bases, there was a span of 9 bases. The CDR3 runs 15 residues. Together with reference TRBV5-5 and TRBJ1-4, the CDR3 gives the full variable domain: DAGVTQSPTHLIKTRGQQVTLRCSPISGHKSVSWYQQVLGQGPQFIFQYYEKEERGRGNFPDRFSARQFPNYSSELNVNALLLGDSALYLCASSLMSGTNEKLFFGSGTQLSVL.

This clonotype showed up just a few times. The chain employs TRBV5-1 and TRBJ2-5, with TRBD2 as a possible D gene (7 bases). V lost 3 bases to trimming and J lost 1 base, with 13 bases between them. The CDR3 is made up of 15 amino acids. CDR1 is SGHRS, CDR2 YFSETQ, per germline. CDR3 sequence (DNA): TGCGCCAGCAGCTCTCCCGGGGGGCGCCAAGAGACCCAGTACTTC. Translation: CASSSPGGRQETQYF.

This clonotype was observed at least ten times. This rearrangement joins TRBV12-3 or TRBV12-4 to TRBJ2-5; 7 nucleotides align to TRBD2. The CDR3 is 14 amino acids. With 6 bases clipped from V and 9 bases from J, the junction kept 13 bases outside the gene matches. The CDR3 DNA follows: TGTGCCAGCAGCCCAACGACTAGCCCGGGCTCCCAGTACTTC. This encodes CASSPTTSPGSQYF.

The chain carries TRBV24-1 and TRBJ2-1; tentative D call: TRBD1 (7 bases). V lost 3 bases to trimming and J lost 11 bases, with 13 bases between them. The germline gives CDR1 KGHDR, CDR2 SFDVKD. The CDR3 extends over 13 amino acids. CDR3 residues: CATSDLRRGQQFF. For the CDR3, the DNA is TGTGCCACCAGTGATCTCCGGAGGGGGCAGCAGTTCTTC.

This rearrangement joins TRBV11-2 to TRBJ2-5, with 12 nucleotides matching TRBD2. Germline lookup yields CDR1 SGHAT and CDR2 FQNNGV. Germline trimming cut 0 bases from V and 4 bases from J; bases unmatched to any gene: 9. The length of the CDR3 is 18 residues. CDR3 nucleotide sequence: TGTGCCAGCAGCTTAGACCTGATCCTAGCGGGGGGGCGAGAGACCCAGTACTTC. Translation: CASSLDLILAGGRETQYF.

This clonotype was recorded only once. The V and J genes are TRBV7-6 and TRBJ2-1; maybe TRBD1 (5 bases). The CDR3 runs 12 residues. The germline gives CDR1 SGHVS, CDR2 FNYEAQ. With 2 bases removed from V and 13 bases from J, the gap between germline ends came to 12 bases. The CDR3 bases are TGTGCCAGCAGCTTAACCCGGACACCACAGTTCTTC. Protein sequence: CASSLTRTPQFF.

V is TRBV12-3 or TRBV12-4 and J is TRBJ1-1; D possibly corresponds to TRBD1 (6 bases). The CDR3 consists of 14 residues. Deletions cut 6 bases from V and 0 bases from J, with 11 bases between. CDR3 residues: CASRPGVLNTEAFF. Written as DNA, the CDR3 is TGTGCCAGCAGACCAGGGGTTTTGAACACTGAAGCTTTCTTT.

The chain couples TRBV6-2 or TRBV6-3 to TRBJ1-5; D is possibly TRBD1 (5 bases). CDR3 size: 13 residues. Trimming stripped 6 bases from V and 7 bases from J, with 13 bases between. CDR1 is MNHEY, CDR2 SVGEGT, per germline. CDR3 in amino acids: CASRAPGTQPQHF. DNA for the CDR3: TGTGCCAGCAGGGCCCCGGGGACCCAGCCCCAGCATTTT.

J is TRBJ2-5 and V is TRBV5-1, with a tentative D call TRBD1 (6 bases). Germline-derived CDR1 and CDR2 are SGHRS and YFSETQ. This CDR3 spans 17 amino acids. The V and J ends lost 4 bases and 5 bases respectively, with 24 bases between them. As DNA, the CDR3 is TGCGCCAGCAGCCCGCTAGGGCAGGGGACCGCAAGGGAGACCCAGTACTTC. Protein product: CASSPLGQGTARETQYF.

There are a few counts of this clonotype. V usage is TRBV28 and J usage is TRBJ2-2; 14 nucleotides align to TRBD2. V was pared by 5 bases and J by 0 bases, with 8 bases of the junction left unmatched. Germline CDR1 reads MDHEN; CDR2 reads SYDVKM. CDR3 length: 19 residues. For the CDR3, the DNA is TGTGCCAGCAGTAATGCGGGACTAGCGGGAGCCACGAACACCGGGGAGCTGTTTTTT. It is translated as CASSNAGLAGATNTGELFF.

This clonotype was recorded many times. The chain links TRBV5-1 to TRBJ2-2; either TRBD1 or TRBD2 may fit D (6 bases each). The CDR3 spans 16 residues. Deletions cut 0 bases from V and 5 bases from J, with 14 bases between. Germline values: CDR1 SGHRS, CDR2 YFSETQ. Here the CDR3 reads CASSLVATGRTGELFF. In nucleotides, the CDR3 is TGCGCCAGCAGCTTGGTTGCTACAGGGAGGACCGGGGAGCTGTTTTTT.

The gene calls are TRBV29-1 and TRBJ2-1; 15 bases are shared with TRBD2. Germline V lookup: CDR1 SQVTM, CDR2 ANQGSEA. Trimming removed 8 bases from V and 13 bases from J; junction bases left unmatched: 6. CDR3 length: 12 residues. This CDR3 is CSIPGLAGGQFF. CDR3 in DNA: TGCAGCATCCCGGGACTAGCGGGAGGACAGTTCTTC.

In nucleotides, the CDR3 is TGTGCCATCAGTGCGGGGATACAAGAGACCCAGTACTTC. This sequence encodes CAISAGIQETQYF. The chain couples TRBV10-3 to TRBJ2-5; D perhaps matches TRBD2 (5 bases). Germline CDR1 ENHRY, CDR2 SYGVKD. The CDR3 totals 13 residues. Trimming left V 4 bases short and J 2 bases short, with 8 bases between.

This clonotype was counted only a few times. J is TRBJ2-1 and V is TRBV3-1, with 7 bases lining up with TRBD2. V shed 4 bases, J shed 3 bases, and the junction held 15 bases outside the gene matches. The CDR3 is 18 residues long. Germline CDR1 and CDR2: LGHDT and YNNKEL (reference sequence). In DNA form, the CDR3 reads TGTGCCAGCAGCCCAACCGGGACTACCCCCGGGCACTACAATGAGCAGTTCTTC. Amino acids: CASSPTGTTPGHYNEQFF.